The 24 T cell receptor beta chains given below trace back to one sample, sequenced in a study of T cells in Graves' hyperthyroidism and ophthalmopathy. What was amplified from RNA transcripts were TCR beta CDR3 regions. The TCR CDR3 was amplified in a first-round RT-PCR using the HTBI primer set. TCRdb re-derived calls from the multiplex PCR reads in MiXCR, one entry per CDR3 protein. The repertoire has nearly 750,000 distinct CDR3 sequences, 35% of them found once; the top ten carry around 31%. Source material: blood. Every receptor here comes from a woman aged 40-49 years with Graves' hyperthyroidism.

The rearrangement joins TRBV7-6 to TRBJ2-7; a weak D match, TRBD1 (6 bases). CDR1 is SGHVS and CDR2 is FNYEAQ in the germline V gene. CDR3 size: 16 residues. Between the trimmed V and J ends, which lost 5 bases and 2 bases, there was a span of 19 bases. CDR3 bases: TGTGCCAGCAGCAAAGATTTGGGGGCTAACCCCTACGAGCAGTACTTC. It yields the protein CASSKDLGANPYEQYF.

This clonotype was counted ten times or more. The chain links TRBV6-6 to TRBJ1-1; 9 bases match TRBD1. The V gene's germline CDR1 is MNHNY and CDR2 SVGAGI (reference sequence). The CDR3 extends over 15 amino acids. The V and J ends lost 8 bases and 6 bases, in that order; junction bases with no gene match: 13. CDR3 coding DNA: TGTGCCAGCCACCATTTACAGGGGGCCGGTCCTGAAGCTTTCTTT. Residues: CASHHLQGAGPEAFF.

In its sample, this clonotype was seen many times. V is TRBV10-3 and J is TRBJ2-5; TRBD2 agrees at 10 bases. V lost 3 bases to trimming and J lost 4 bases; unmatched junction nucleotides: 8. The V gene's germline CDR1 is ENHRY and CDR2 SYGVKD. The CDR3 consists of 16 residues. The CDR3 region is CAISDGLAGEGETQYF. The CDR3 coding sequence is TGTGCCATCAGTGATGGGCTAGCGGGAGAGGGAGAGACCCAGTACTTC.

The chain links TRBV6-5 to TRBJ1-3; 7 nucleotides match TRBD1. Looked up from germline, CDR1 is MNHEY and CDR2 is SVGAGI. This CDR3 contains 13 residues. J gave up 2 bases and V 11 bases, and 6 bases lay outside the gene matches. CDR3 loop: CAGTGEAGNTIYF. The CDR3 DNA is TGTGCCGGTACAGGGGAAGCTGGAAACACCATATATTTT.

This clonotype came up many times. CDR3 nucleotide sequence: TGCAGCGTATGGACCTTTACGGAGACCCAGTACTTC. It translates to CSVWTFTETQYF. The chain has TRBV29-1 and TRBJ2-5, with D uncertain. Germline lookup yields CDR1 SQVTM and CDR2 ANQGSEA. The V and J ends lost 6 bases and 5 bases respectively, with 13 bases between them. The CDR3 spans 12 residues. The full variable domain, with the rest looked up from reference TRBV29-1 and TRBJ2-5, is SAVISQKPSRDICQRGTSLTIQCQVDSQVTMMFWYRQQPGQSLTLIATANQGSEATYESGFVIDKFPISRPNLTFSTLTVSNMSPEDSSIYLCSVWTFTETQYFGPGTRLLVL.

This clonotype was seen repeatedly, ten times or more. The J gene is TRBJ2-7, the V gene TRBV10-3; the D gene is possibly TRBD1 (6 bases). This CDR3 contains 13 residues. Germline V lookup: CDR1 ENHRY, CDR2 SYGVKD. Trimming pared 2 bases from V and 6 bases from J, leaving 11 bases between. CDR3 coding DNA: TGTGCCATCAGTGAGCGACAGGCCCTCGAGCAGTACTTC. This sequence encodes CAISERQALEQYF.

The chain uses TRBV20-1 and TRBJ2-3; 10 bases map to TRBD2. Germline V gene sequence: CDR1 DFQATT, CDR2 SNEGSKA (reference sequence). After removal of 8 bases from V and 2 bases from J, the junction contained 10 bases not matched to a gene. The CDR3 spans 15 residues. The CDR3 region is CSSLAGDVITDTQYF. For the CDR3, the DNA is TGCAGTTCGCTAGCGGGGGACGTTATCACAGATACGCAGTATTTT.

About this clonotype itself: At one boundary the junction diverges from the germline segment, which might be a read error. The CDR3 is CASSMVPNAEAFF. Written as DNA, the CDR3 is TGTGCCAGCAGTATGGTACCGAACGCTGAAGCTTTCTTT. The chain carries TRBV7-3 and TRBJ1-1; D unresolved. Germline CDR1 and CDR2: SGHTA and FQGTGA. The CDR3 consists of 13 residues. The variable domain in full, completed from reference TRBV7-3 and TRBJ1-1, reads GAGVSQTPSNKVTEKGKYVELRCDPISGHTALYWYRQSLGQGPEFLIYFQGTGAADDSGLPNDRFFAVRPEGSVSTLKIQRTERGDSAVYLCASSMVPNAEAFFGQGTRLTVV.

This clonotype occurred once. The J gene is TRBJ1-1, the V gene TRBV19, with 9 bases aligning to TRBD1. Germline trimming cut 5 bases from V and 5 bases from J; bases unmatched to any gene: 15. This CDR3 is built from 17 residues. In germline, CDR1 is LNHDA, CDR2 SQIVND (reference sequence). CDR3 sequence reads: CASSPRTGVFGWTEAFF. CDR3 nucleotides: TGTGCCAGTAGTCCCCGGACAGGGGTATTTGGGTGGACTGAAGCTTTCTTT.

Ten or more counts support this clonotype. V gene TRBV29-1 combines with J gene TRBJ2-5, with D maybe TRBD1 (5 bases). CDR1 is SQVTM, CDR2 ANQGSEA, per germline. Trimming left V 7 bases short and J 2 bases short, with 14 bases between. The CDR3 covers 13 residues. The CDR3 bases are TGCAGCGCCAAGACAGACCTACAAGAGACCCAGTACTTC. Translating it yields CSAKTDLQETQYF.

The chain recombines TRBV7-9 with TRBJ2-7; perhaps TRBD1 as D (6 bases). Trimming left V 5 bases short and J 4 bases short, with 24 bases between. CDR3 length: 17 residues. Germline CDR1 SEHNR, CDR2 FQNEAQ (reference sequence). CDR3 amino acids: CASSPIEAGPRGYEQYF. The CDR3 DNA reads as TGTGCCAGCAGCCCTATCGAAGCCGGCCCCAGGGGTTACGAGCAGTACTTC.

The chain joins TRBV19 to TRBJ1-4; possible D gene TRBD1, 6 bases. This CDR3 region has 12 residues. CDR1 is LNHDA, CDR2 SQIVND, per germline (reference sequence). V lost 7 bases to trimming and J lost 7 bases, with 10 bases between them. The CDR3 region has the DNA TGTGCCAGTATGCTCAGGGGTGAAAAACTGTTTTTT. Translation: CASMLRGEKLFF.

In this sample, this clonotype turned up a few times. The gene calls are TRBV12-3 or TRBV12-4 and TRBJ2-6; D unresolved. There are 17 residues in the CDR3. V was clipped by 2 bases and J by 0 bases, with 11 bases between them. In nucleotides, the CDR3 is TGTGCCAGCAGTTTATACGGAGAATACTCTGGGGCCAACGTCCTGACTTTC. This sequence encodes CASSLYGEYSGANVLTF.

The rearrangement uses TRBV5-1 and TRBJ1-6, with D perhaps TRBD1 (6 bases). The germline V and J ends were trimmed by 4 bases and 8 bases, with 19 bases remaining between them. CDR1 is SGHRS, CDR2 YFSETQ, per germline. The CDR3 consists of 16 residues. This chain's CDR3 is CASSLGQSSSDSPLHF. Written as DNA, the CDR3 is TGCGCCAGCAGCCTAGGACAGAGCTCCTCGGATTCACCCCTCCACTTT. Combining the CDR3 with reference TRBV5-1 and TRBJ1-6 gives the whole variable domain KAGVTQTPRYLIKTRGQQVTLSCSPISGHRSVSWYQQTPGQGLQFLFEYFSETQRNKGNFPGRFSGRQFSNSRSEMNVSTLELGDSALYLCASSLGQSSSDSPLHFGNGTRLTVT.

The gene calls are TRBV7-3 and TRBJ2-7; D not certain. CDR1 and CDR2 (germline): SGHTA, FQGTGA. This CDR3 is built from 13 residues. V was clipped by 0 bases and J by 7 bases, with 10 bases between them. This chain's CDR3 is CASSLTPVKEQYF. The DNA of the CDR3 is TGTGCCAGCAGCTTAACGCCGGTGAAAGAGCAGTACTTC. The full variable domain, in which reference TRBV7-3 and TRBJ2-7 provide the parts outside the CDR3, is GAGVSQTPSNKVTEKGKYVELRCDPISGHTALYWYRQSLGQGPEFLIYFQGTGAADDSGLPNDRFFAVRPEGSVSTLKIQRTERGDSAVYLCASSLTPVKEQYFGPGTRLTVT.

The J gene is TRBJ1-4, the V gene TRBV29-1, with 8 bases that match TRBD1. The J segment lost 6 bases and the V segment lost 8 bases, leaving 5 bases of the junction unmatched. CDR3 length: 12 residues. The germline CDR1 and CDR2 sequences are SQVTM and ANQGSEA. CDR3 in amino acids: CSRDRTYEKLFF. The CDR3 nucleotides read TGCAGCCGGGACAGGACCTATGAAAAACTGTTTTTT.

This clonotype was counted ten times or more. This chain links TRBV20-1 with TRBJ1-5; a weak D match, TRBD1 (6 bases). The CDR3 length is 16 residues. V was clipped by 3 bases and J by 0 bases, with 15 bases between them. From germline, CDR1 is DFQATT and CDR2 SNEGSKA (reference sequence). The CDR3 here is CSARGHSDYSNQPQHF. Written as DNA, the CDR3 is TGCAGTGCTAGGGGACACTCGGATTATAGCAATCAGCCCCAGCATTTT.

The sample holds a few counts of this clonotype. The V call is TRBV9, the J call TRBJ2-7; 7 bases are shared with TRBD1. Looked up from germline, CDR1 is SGDLS and CDR2 is YYNGEE. The CDR3 spans 15 residues. V trimming: 0 bases; J trimming: 3 bases; junction bases outside the gene matches: 6. The CDR3 DNA sequence: TGTGCCAGCAGCGTAGAGGGGGCTAAAATCTACGAGCAGTACTTC. Protein sequence: CASSVEGAKIYEQYF.

The chain is built from TRBV20-1 and TRBJ2-7; 9 positions agree with TRBD2. V shed 4 bases, J shed 3 bases, and the junction held 7 bases outside the gene matches. CDR1 is DFQATT and CDR2 is SNEGSKA in the germline V gene (reference sequence). The CDR3 has 14 amino acids. The CDR3 protein is CSAMGLAGYYEQYF. The CDR3 bases are TGCAGTGCTATGGGGCTAGCGGGGTACTACGAGCAGTACTTC.

The rearrangement links TRBV2 to TRBJ2-1; 10 bases are a match to TRBD2. The CDR3 loop spans 16 amino acids. Germline V gene data show CDR1 as SNHLY and CDR2 as FYNNEI. V dropped 6 bases and J dropped 6; count of bases not matched to a gene: 11. The CDR3 DNA follows: TGTGCCAGCAGCAATACTCTAGCGGGAGTGATCAATGAGCAGTTCTTC. This translates into CASSNTLAGVINEQFF.

This clonotype was seen a handful of times. The chain uses TRBV6-2 or TRBV6-3 and TRBJ1-5, with 7 bases identical to TRBD1. The CDR3 extends over 14 amino acids. Germline V gene sequence: CDR1 MNHEY, CDR2 SVGEGT. V was pared by 5 bases and J by 6 bases, with 7 bases of the junction left unmatched. CDR3 sequence reads: CASSKTGMVQPQHF. DNA of the CDR3: TGTGCCAGCAGTAAGACAGGGATGGTTCAGCCCCAGCATTTT.

In this sample, this clonotype turned up a few times. This chain connects TRBV4-1 to TRBJ2-7; D not resolved. Per germline, CDR1 MGHRA and CDR2 YSYEKL. The V and J ends lost 0 bases and 0 bases respectively, with 18 bases between them. The CDR3 is made up of 18 amino acids. The CDR3 is CASSQEFSWVLSSYEQYF. Here the CDR3 DNA reads TGCGCCAGCAGCCAAGAGTTCTCATGGGTTTTAAGCTCCTACGAGCAGTACTTC.

The chain recombines TRBV15 with TRBJ2-7; 7 nucleotides line up with TRBD2. This CDR3 spans 16 amino acids. CDR1 is LNHNV, CDR2 YYDKDF, per germline (reference sequence). The V segment lost 0 bases and the J segment 7 bases; nucleotides outside the gene matches: 12. The CDR3 is CATSRDRWGGINEQYF. DNA for the CDR3: TGTGCCACCAGCAGAGATCGGTGGGGGGGGATCAATGAGCAGTACTTC.

This clonotype was seen only a few times. V usage is TRBV19 and J usage is TRBJ2-5, with TRBD1 as a possible D gene (6 bases). CDR3 length: 15 amino acids. Deletions cut 4 bases from V and 4 bases from J, with 16 bases between. CDR1 LNHDA and CDR2 SQIVND come from the germline V gene (reference sequence). This chain's CDR3 is CASSTQGTRLETQYF. In nucleotides, the CDR3 is TGTGCCAGTAGTACCCAGGGGACGCGTCTAGAGACCCAGTACTTC. Together with reference TRBV19 and TRBJ2-5, the CDR3 gives the full variable domain: DGGITQSPKYLFRKEGQNVTLSCEQNLNHDAMYWYRQDPGQGLRLIYYSQIVNDFQKGDIAEGYSVSREKKESFPLTVTSAQKNPTAFYLCASSTQGTRLETQYFGPGTRLLVL.